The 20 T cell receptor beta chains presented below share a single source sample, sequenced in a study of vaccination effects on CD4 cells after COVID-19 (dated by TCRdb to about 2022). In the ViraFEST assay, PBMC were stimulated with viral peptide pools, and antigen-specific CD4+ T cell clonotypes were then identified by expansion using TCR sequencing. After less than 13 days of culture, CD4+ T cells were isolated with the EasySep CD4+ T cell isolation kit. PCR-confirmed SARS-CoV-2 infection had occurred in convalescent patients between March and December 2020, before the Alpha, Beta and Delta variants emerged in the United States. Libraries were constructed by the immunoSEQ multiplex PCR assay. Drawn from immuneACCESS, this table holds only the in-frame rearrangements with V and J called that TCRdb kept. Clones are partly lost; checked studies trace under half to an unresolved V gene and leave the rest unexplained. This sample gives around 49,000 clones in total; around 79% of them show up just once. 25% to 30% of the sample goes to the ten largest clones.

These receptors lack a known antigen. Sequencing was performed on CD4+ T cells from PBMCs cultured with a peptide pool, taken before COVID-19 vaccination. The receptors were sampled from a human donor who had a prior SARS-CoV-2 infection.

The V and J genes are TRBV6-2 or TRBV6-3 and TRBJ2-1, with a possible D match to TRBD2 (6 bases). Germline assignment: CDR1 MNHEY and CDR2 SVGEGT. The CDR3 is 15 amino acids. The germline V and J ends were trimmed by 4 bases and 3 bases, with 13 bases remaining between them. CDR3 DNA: TGTGCCAGCAGTTTTAGGCGGGAAATCTACAATGAGCAGTTCTTC. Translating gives CASSFRREIYNEQFF.

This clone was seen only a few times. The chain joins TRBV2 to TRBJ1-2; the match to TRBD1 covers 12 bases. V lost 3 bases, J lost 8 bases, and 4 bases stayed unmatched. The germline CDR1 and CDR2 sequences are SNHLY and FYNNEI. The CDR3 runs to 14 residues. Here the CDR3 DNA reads TGTGCCAGCAGTGAGCCGGGGACAGGGGGCGGCTACACCTTC. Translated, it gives CASSEPGTGGGYTF.

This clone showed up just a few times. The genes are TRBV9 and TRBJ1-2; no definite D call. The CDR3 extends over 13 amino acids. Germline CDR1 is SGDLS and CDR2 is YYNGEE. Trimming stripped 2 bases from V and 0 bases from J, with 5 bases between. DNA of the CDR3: TGTGCCAGCAGCGTGGCCTCTAACTATGGCTACACCTTC. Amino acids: CASSVASNYGYTF.

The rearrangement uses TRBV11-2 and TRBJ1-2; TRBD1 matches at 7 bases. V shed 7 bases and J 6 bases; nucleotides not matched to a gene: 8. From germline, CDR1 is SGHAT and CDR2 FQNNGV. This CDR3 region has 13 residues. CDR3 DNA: TGTGCCAGCACCATCGACAGGGATCATGGCTACACCTTC. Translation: CASTIDRDHGYTF.

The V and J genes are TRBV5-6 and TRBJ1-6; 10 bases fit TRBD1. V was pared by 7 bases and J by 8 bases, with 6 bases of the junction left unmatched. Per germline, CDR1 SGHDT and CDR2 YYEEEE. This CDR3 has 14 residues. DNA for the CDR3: TGTGCCAGCGGATCCGGGACAGGGGATTCACCCCTCCACTTT. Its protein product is CASGSGTGDSPLHF.

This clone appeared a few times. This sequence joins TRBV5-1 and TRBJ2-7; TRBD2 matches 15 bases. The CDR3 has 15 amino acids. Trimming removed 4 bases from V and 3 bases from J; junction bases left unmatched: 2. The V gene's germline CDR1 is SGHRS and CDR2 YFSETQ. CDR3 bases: TGCGCCAGCAGCCCGGGACTAGCGGGAGGCTACGAGCAGTACTTC. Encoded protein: CASSPGLAGGYEQYF.

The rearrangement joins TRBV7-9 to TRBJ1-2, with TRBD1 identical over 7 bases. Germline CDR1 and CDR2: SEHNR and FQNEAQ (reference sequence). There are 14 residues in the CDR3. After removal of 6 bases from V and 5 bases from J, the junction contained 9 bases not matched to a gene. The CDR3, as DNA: TGTGCCAGCAGAGGGTTACAGGGGCTTTATGGCTACACCTTC. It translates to CASRGLQGLYGYTF.

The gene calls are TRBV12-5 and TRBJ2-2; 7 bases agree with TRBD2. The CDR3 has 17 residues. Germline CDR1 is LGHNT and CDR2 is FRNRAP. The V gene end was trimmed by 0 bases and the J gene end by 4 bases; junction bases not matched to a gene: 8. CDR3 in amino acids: CASGLVLGGLSTGELFF. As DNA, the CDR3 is TGTGCTAGTGGTTTGGTACTCGGGGGGTTGAGCACCGGGGAGCTGTTTTTT. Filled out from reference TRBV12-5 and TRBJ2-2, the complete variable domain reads DARVTQTPRHKVTEMGQEVTMRCQPILGHNTVFWYRQTMMQGLELLAYFRNRAPLDDSGMPKDRFSAEMPDATLATLKIQPSEPRDSAVYFCASGLVLGGLSTGELFFGEGSRLTVL.

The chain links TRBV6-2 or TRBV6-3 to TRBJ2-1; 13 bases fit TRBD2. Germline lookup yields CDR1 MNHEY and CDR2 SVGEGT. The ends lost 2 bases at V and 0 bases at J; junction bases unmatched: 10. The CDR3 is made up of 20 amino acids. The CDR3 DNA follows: TGTGCCAGCAGTTACCGCCCCGGGACTAGCGGGACGAGCTCCTACAATGAGCAGTTCTTC. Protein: CASSYRPGTSGTSSYNEQFF.

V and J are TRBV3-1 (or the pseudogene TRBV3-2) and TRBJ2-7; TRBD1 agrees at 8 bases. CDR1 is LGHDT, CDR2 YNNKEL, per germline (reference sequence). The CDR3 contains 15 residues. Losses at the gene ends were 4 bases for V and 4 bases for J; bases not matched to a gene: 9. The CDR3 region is CASSPWDRKGYEQYF. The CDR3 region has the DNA TGTGCCAGCAGCCCATGGGACAGGAAAGGGTACGAGCAGTACTTC.

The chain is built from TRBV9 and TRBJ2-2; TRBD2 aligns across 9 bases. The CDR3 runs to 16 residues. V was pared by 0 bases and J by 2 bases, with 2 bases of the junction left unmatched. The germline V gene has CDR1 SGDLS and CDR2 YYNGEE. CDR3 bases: TGTGCCAGCAGCGTAGGACTAGCGGAAAACACCGGGGAGCTGTTTTTT. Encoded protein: CASSVGLAENTGELFF.

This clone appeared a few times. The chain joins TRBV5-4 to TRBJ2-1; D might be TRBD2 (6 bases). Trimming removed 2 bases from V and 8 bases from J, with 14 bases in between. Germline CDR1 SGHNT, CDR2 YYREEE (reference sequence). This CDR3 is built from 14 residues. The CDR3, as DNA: TGTGCCAGCAGCTTCGTCTCGGGAGCCGATGAGCAGTTCTTC. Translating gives CASSFVSGADEQFF. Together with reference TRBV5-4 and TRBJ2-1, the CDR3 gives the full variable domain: ETGVTQSPTHLIKTRGQQVTLRCSSQSGHNTVSWYQQALGQGPQFIFQYYREEENGRGNFPPRFSGLQFPNYSSELNVNALELDDSALYLCASSFVSGADEQFFGPGTRLTVL.

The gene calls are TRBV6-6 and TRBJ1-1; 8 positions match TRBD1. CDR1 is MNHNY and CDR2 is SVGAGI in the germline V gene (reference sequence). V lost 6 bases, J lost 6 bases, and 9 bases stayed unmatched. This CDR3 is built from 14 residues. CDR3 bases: TGTGCCAGCAGCCGCGGACAGGGTGTAGCTGAAGCTTTCTTT. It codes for CASSRGQGVAEAFF.

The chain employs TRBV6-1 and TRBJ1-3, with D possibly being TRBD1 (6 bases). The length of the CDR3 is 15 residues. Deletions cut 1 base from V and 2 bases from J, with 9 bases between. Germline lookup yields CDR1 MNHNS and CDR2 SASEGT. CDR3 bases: TGTGCCAGCAGTGAAGAACACAGGGCTGGAAACACCATATATTTT. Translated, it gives CASSEEHRAGNTIYF.

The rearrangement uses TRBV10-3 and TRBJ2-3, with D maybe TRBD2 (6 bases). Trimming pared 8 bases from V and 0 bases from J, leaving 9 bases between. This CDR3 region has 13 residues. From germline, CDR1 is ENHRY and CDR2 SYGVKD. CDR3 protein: CAIGGVSTDTQYF. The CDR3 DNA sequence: TGTGCCATCGGCGGGGTTAGCACAGATACGCAGTATTTT.

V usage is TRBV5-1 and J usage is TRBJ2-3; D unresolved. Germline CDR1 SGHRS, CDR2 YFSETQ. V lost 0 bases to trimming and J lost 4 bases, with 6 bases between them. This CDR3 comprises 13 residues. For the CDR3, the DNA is TGCGCCAGCAGCTTGGGGGTCCCAGATACGCAGTATTTT. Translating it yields CASSLGVPDTQYF.

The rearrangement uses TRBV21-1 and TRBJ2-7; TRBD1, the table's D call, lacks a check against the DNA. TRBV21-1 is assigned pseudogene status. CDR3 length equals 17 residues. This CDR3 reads CASTSWGLARFSYEQYF. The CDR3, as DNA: TGTGCCAGCACTTCCTGGGGGCTAGCACGTTTTTCCTACGAGCAGTACTTC.

This chain's CDR3 is CASNREAENIQYF. DNA for the CDR3: TGTGCCAGCAATCGGGAGGCAGAAAACATTCAGTACTTC. The chain links TRBV9 to TRBJ2-4; 7 bases are shared with TRBD2. Germline assignment: CDR1 SGDLS and CDR2 YYNGEE. V lost 6 bases and J lost 5; bases outside the gene matches: 5. CDR3 size: 13 residues.

In DNA form, the CDR3 reads TGCAGCGTTGGGATAGCGGGGGGGACAGATACGCAGTATTTT. It translates to CSVGIAGGTDTQYF. The gene calls are TRBV29-1 and TRBJ2-3; TRBD2 matches 11 bases. The CDR3 extends over 14 amino acids. Germline-derived CDR1 and CDR2 are SQVTM and ANQGSEA. V was clipped by 4 bases and J by 3 bases; unmatched bases: 3.

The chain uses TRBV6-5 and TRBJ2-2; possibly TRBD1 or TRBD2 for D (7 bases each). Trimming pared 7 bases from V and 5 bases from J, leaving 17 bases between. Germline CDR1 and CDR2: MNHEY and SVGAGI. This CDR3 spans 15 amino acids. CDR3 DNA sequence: TGTGCCAGCACCTTAGACAGGGAGGGGACCGGGGAGCTGTTTTTT. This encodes CASTLDREGTGELFF.